The TCR beta chain under discussion was sequenced for a study of T cells in Graves' hyperthyroidism and ophthalmopathy. Clinical symptoms, serum thyroxine, TRAb, thyroid ultrasound and orbital computed tomography established diagnosis. Each 10 ml fresh peripheral blood draw supplied the PBMCs. This clonotype was observed a few times. RNA transcripts served as the template for amplifying TCR beta CDR3 regions. A set of HTBI primers served as the primers for a first-round RT-PCR of the TCR CDR3. Using its own MiXCR run on the multiplex PCR reads, TCRdb lists one record per CDR3 protein. The data hold about 25,000 distinct CDR3 sequences, with 49% observed a single time. In germline, CDR1 is MGHDK, CDR2 SYGVNS. V lost 5 bases and J lost 4, with 15 bases in between. The CDR3 contains 16 residues.

The chain employs TRBV25-1 and TRBJ2-6; maybe TRBD2 (6 bases). The sample was blood. The origin of this receptor is a woman in her thirties or forties with Graves' hyperthyroidism that later progressed to Graves' ophthalmopathy. CDR3 amino acids: CASSLTGTPGANVLTF. CDR3 DNA sequence: TGTGCCAGCAGTTTAACCGGGACTCCGGGGGCCAACGTCCTGACTTTC. The full variable domain, rest sourced from reference TRBV25-1 and TRBJ2-6, is EADIYQTPRYLVIGTGKKITLECSQTMGHDKMYWYQQDPGMELHLIHYSYGVNSTEKGDLSSESTVSRIRTEHFPLTLESARPSHTSQYLCASSLTGTPGANVLTFGAGSRLTVL.